This T cell receptor (beta chain) was captured in a study of shared clonotypes between healthy human individuals. Study at large: A couple of women and a few men aged 18 to 49 served as donors.

The V and J ends lost 6 bases and 5 bases, in that order; junction bases with no gene match: 5. This CDR3 has 14 residues. CDR1 is KGHSH and CDR2 is LQKENI in the germline V gene. Several immunoSEQ plates held equal portions of the genomic DNA taken from each subset. Measured with immunoSEQ multiplex PCR; TCRdb has only the in-frame clones, and not every one. The top ten hold about 12% of the sample, which has 490,000 or so clones, around 79% seen once. Sequenced input: PBMCs. This chain uses TRBV18 with TRBJ2-3; TRBD1 matches 10 bases. This sequence was found in a middle-aged woman in good health. Some clones in this sample may be carry-over from other donors' samples. In nucleotides, the CDR3 is TGTGCCAGCTCTTGGGGACAGGGGCGAGATACGCAGTATTTT. The encoded protein is CASSWGQGRDTQYF.